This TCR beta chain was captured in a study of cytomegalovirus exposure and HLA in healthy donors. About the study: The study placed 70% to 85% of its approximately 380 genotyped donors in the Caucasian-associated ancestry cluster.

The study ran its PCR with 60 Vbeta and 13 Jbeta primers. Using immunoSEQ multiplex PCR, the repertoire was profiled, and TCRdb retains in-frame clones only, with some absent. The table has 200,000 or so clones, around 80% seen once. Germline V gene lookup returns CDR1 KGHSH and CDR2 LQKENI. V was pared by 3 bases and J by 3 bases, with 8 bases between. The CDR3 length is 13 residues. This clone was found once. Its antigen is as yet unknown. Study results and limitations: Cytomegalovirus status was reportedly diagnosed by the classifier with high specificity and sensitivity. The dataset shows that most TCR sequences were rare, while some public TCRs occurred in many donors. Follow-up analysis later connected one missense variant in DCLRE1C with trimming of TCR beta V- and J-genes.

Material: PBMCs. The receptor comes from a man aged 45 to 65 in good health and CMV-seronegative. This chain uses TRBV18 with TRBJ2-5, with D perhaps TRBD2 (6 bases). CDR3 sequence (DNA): TGTGCCAGCTCACCGGGACTTAAAGAGACCCAGTACTTC. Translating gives CASSPGLKETQYF. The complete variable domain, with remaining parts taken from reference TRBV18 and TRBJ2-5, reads NAGVMQNPRHLVRRRGQEARLRCSPMKGHSHVYWYRQLPEEGLKFMVYLQKENIIDESGMPKERFSAEFPKEGPSILRIQQVVRGDSAAYFCASSPGLKETQYFGPGTRLLVL.